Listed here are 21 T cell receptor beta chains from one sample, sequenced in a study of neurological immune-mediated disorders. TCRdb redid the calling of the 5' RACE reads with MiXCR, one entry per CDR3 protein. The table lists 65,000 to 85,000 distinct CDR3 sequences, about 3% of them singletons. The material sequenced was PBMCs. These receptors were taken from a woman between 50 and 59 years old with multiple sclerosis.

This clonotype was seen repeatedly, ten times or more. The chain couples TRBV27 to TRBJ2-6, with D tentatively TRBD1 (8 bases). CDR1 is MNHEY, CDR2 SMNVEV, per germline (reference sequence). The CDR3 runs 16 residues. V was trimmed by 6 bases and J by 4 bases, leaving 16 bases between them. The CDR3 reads CASSPQGGQGANVLTF. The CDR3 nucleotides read TGTGCCAGCAGCCCACAGGGGGGGCAAGGGGCCAACGTCCTGACTTTC.

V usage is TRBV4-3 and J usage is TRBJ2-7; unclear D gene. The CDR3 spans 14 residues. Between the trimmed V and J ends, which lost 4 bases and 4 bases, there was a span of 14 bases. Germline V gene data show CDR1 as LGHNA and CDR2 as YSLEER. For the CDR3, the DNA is TGCGCCAGCAGCCTCGGGCCCGTGTCGTACGAGCAGTACTTC. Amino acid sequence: CASSLGPVSYEQYF.

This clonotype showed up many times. The CDR3 region has the DNA TGCGCCAGCAGCTTGATGACTAGCGGGGCTCAAGAGACCCAGTACTTC. This encodes CASSLMTSGAQETQYF. This chain uses TRBV5-1 with TRBJ2-5; 11 bases map to TRBD2. The CDR3 sequence is 16 residues long. Trimming took 1 base from V and 2 from J; bases not matched to a gene: 4. The germline V gene has CDR1 SGHRS and CDR2 YFSETQ.

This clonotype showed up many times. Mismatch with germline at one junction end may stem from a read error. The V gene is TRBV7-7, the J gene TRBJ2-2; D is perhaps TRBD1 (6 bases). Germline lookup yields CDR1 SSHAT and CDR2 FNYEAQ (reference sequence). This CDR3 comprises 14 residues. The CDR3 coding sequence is TGTGCTAGCAGCTTAGGGGGGAACACCGGGGAGCTGTTTTTT. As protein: CASSLGGNTGELFF. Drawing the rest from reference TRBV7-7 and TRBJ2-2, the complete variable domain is GAGVSQSPRYKVTKRGQDVTLRCDPISSHATLYWYQQALGQGPEFLTYFNYEAQPDKSGLPSDRFSAERPEGSISTLTIQRTEQRDSAMYRCASSLGGNTGELFFGEGSRLTVL.

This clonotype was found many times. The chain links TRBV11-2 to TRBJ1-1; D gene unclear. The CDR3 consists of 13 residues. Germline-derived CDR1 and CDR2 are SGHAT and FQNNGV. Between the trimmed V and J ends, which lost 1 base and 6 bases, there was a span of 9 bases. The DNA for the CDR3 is TGTGCCAGCAGCTTAGCTTGGAGGGCTGAAGCTTTCTTT. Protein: CASSLAWRAEAFF.

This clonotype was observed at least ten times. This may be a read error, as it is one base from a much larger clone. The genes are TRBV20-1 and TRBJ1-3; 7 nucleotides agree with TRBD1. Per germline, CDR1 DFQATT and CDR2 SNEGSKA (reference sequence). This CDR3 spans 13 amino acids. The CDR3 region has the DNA TGCAGTGCTAGAAGACGACAGGGAAAAACCATATATTTT. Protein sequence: CSARRRQGKTIYF.

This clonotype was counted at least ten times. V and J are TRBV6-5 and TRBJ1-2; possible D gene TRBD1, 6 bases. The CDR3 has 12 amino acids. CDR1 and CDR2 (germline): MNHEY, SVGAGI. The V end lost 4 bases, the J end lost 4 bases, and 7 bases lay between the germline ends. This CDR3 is CASSSGAYGYTF. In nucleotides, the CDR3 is TGTGCCAGCAGTTCAGGGGCCTATGGCTACACCTTC.

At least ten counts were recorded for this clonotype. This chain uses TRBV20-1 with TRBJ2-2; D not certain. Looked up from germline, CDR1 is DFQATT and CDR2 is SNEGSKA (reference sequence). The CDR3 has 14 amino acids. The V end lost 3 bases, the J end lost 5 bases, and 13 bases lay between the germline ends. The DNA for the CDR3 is TGCAGTGCTAGGGGTCTGGGATCTACCGGGGAGCTGTTTTTT. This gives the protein CSARGLGSTGELFF.

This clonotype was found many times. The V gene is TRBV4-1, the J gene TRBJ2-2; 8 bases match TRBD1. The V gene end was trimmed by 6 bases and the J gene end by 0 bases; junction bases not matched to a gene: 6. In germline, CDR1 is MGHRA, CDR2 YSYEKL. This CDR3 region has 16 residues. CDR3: CASRRSGQANTGELFF. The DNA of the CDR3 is TGCGCCAGCAGAAGATCGGGACAGGCGAACACCGGGGAGCTGTTTTTT.

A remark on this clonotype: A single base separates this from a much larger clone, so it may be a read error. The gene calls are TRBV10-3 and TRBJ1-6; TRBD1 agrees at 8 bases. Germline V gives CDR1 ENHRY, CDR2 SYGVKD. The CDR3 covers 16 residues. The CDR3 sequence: CAISESGDRGSSHLHF. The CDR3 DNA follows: TGTGCCATCAGTGAGTCGGGAGACAGGGGATCTTCACACCTCCACTTT.

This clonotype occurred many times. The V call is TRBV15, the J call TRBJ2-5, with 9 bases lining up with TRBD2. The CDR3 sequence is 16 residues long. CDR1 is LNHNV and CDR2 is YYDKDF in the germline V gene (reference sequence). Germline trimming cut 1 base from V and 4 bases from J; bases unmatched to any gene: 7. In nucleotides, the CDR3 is TGTGCCACCAGCAGAGTACGCGGGGGGGAAGGAGAGACCCAGTACTTC. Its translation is CATSRVRGGEGETQYF.

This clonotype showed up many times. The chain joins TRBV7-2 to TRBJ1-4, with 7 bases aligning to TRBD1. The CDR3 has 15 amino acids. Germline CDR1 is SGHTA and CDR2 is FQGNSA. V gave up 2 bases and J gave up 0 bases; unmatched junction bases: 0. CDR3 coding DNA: TGTGCCAGCAGCTTAACAGGGGCAACTAATGAAAAACTGTTTTTT. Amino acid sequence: CASSLTGATNEKLFF.

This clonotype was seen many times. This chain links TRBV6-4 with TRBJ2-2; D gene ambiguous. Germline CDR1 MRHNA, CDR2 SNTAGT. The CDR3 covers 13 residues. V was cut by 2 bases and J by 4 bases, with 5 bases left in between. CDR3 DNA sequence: TGTGCCAGCAGTGACCCACCCACCGGGGAGCTGTTTTTT. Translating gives CASSDPPTGELFF.

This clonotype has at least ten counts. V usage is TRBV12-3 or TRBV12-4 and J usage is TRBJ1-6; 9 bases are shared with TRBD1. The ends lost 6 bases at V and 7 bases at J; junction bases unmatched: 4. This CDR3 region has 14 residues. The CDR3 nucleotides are TGTGCCAGCAGCCCCGGACAGGGGAATTCACCCCTCCACTTT. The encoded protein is CASSPGQGNSPLHF.

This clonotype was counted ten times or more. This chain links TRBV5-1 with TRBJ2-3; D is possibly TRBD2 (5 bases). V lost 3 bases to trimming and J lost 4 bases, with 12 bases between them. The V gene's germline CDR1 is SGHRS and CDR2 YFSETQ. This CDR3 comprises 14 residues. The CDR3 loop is CASSSGYLSDTQYF. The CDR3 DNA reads TGCGCCAGCAGCTCGGGATATTTGTCAGATACGCAGTATTTT.

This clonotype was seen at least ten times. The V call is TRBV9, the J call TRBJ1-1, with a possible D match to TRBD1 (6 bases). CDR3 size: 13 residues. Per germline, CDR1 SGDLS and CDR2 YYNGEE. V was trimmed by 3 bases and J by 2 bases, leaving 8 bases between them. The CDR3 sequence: CASSGGTNTEAFF. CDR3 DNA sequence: TGTGCCAGCAGCGGGGGGACAAACACTGAAGCTTTCTTT. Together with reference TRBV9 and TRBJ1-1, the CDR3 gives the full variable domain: DSGVTQTPKHLITATGQRVTLRCSPRSGDLSVYWYQQSLDQGLQFLIQYYNGEERAKGNILERFSAQQFPDLHSELNLSSLELGDSALYFCASSGGTNTEAFFGQGTRLTVV.

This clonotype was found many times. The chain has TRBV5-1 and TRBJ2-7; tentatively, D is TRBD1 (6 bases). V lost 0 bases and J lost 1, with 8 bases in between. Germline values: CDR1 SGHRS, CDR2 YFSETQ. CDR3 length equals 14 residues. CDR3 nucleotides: TGCGCCAGCAGCTTGGTAGGACAGTCCTACGAGCAGTACTTC. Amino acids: CASSLVGQSYEQYF. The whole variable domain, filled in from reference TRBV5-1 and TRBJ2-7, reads KAGVTQTPRYLIKTRGQQVTLSCSPISGHRSVSWYQQTPGQGLQFLFEYFSETQRNKGNFPGRFSGRQFSNSRSEMNVSTLELGDSALYLCASSLVGQSYEQYFGPGTRLTVT.

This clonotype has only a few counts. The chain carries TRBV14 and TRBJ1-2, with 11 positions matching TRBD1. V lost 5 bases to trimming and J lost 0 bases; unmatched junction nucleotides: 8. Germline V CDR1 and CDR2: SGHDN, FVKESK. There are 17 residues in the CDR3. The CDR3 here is CASSLRTGGEANYGYTF. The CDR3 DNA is TGTGCCAGCAGCTTACGGACAGGGGGCGAAGCTAACTATGGCTACACCTTC. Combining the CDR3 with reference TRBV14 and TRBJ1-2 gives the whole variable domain EAGVTQFPSHSVIEKGQTVTLRCDPISGHDNLYWYRRVMGKEIKFLLHFVKESKQDESGMPNNRFLAERTGGTYSTLKVQPAELEDSGVYFCASSLRTGGEANYGYTFGSGTRLTVV.

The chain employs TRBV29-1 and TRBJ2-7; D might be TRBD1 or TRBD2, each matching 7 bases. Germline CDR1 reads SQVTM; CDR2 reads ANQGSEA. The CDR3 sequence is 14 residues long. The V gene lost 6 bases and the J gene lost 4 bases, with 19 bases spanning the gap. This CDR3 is CSVRKTGEGYEQYF. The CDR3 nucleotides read TGCAGCGTCCGCAAAACAGGGGAGGGATACGAGCAGTACTTC.

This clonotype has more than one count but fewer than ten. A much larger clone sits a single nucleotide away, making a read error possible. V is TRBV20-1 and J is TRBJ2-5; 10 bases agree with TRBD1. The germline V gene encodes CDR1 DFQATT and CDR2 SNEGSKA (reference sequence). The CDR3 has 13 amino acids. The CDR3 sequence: CSHKRTGGYTQYF. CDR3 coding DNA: TGCAGCCATAAACGGACAGGGGGGTATACCCAGTACTTC.

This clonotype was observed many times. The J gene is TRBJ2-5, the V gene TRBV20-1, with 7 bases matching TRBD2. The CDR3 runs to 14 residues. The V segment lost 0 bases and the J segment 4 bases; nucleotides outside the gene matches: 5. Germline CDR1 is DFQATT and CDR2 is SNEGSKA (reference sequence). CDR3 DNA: TGCAGTGCTAGAGATCCCCTAGCGGTAGAGACCCAGTACTTC. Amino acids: CSARDPLAVETQYF.